In its sample, the clone carrying this T cell receptor (beta chain) is medium-sized. What it binds is not known. The sample belongs to a study of a mutant IDH1 vaccine in newly diagnosed glioma. Overall study: In some groups vaccination began 4-6 weeks post-radiotherapy; others received it with temozolomide.

Indicated time point: week 23, last vaccination. A 20-mer mutant IDH1 peptide at 300 ug was injected subcutaneously with topical imiquimod. Looked up from germline, CDR1 is SSHAT and CDR2 is FNYEAQ (reference sequence). V was pared by 11 bases and J by 3 bases, with 14 bases between. The CDR3 is made up of 13 amino acids. Libraries were prepared by immunoSEQ multiplex PCR; TCRdb keeps only in-frame clonotypes and omits some of them. Of some 28,000 clones in the sample, about four fifths were seen once. The genes are TRBV7-7 and TRBJ1-5, with a tentative D call TRBD1 (5 bases). The specimen was PBMCs, collected from a glioma patient whose treatment included an IDH1 peptide vaccine. This clonotype was sampled from a woman younger than 45 with glioma. The CDR3 DNA reads as TGTGCCTTTGGGGACCGCTCCAATCAGCCCCAGCATTTT. As protein: CAFGDRSNQPQHF. Using reference TRBV7-7 and TRBJ1-5 for the parts outside the CDR3, the full variable domain is GAGVSQSPRYKVTKRGQDVTLRCDPISSHATLYWYQQALGQGPEFLTYFNYEAQPDKSGLPSDRFSAERPEGSISTLTIQRTEQRDSAMYRCAFGDRSNQPQHFGDGTRLSIL.